The next 15 T cell receptor beta chains were all read from a single sample in a study of T-cell memory formation after mild COVID-19. One entry per CDR3 protein, called by TCRdb with MiXCR from the 5' RACE reads. This table has a few hundred thousand distinct CDR3 sequences, more than 15% appearing once. Input material: PBMCs or a T cell subset sorted from them (not recorded which). The source of these receptors is a man aged 18-30 years who had mild COVID-19 (a few samples of this study predate the infection). Cell type and time point are not known.

This clonotype was counted ten times or more. This chain connects TRBV7-6 to TRBJ2-7, with TRBD1 matching 8 bases. The CDR3 runs 15 residues. Trimming removed 5 bases from V and 2 bases from J; junction bases left unmatched: 8. Per the germline V gene, CDR1 is SGHVS and CDR2 is FNYEAQ. The CDR3 is CASSPRTGFTYEQYF. DNA of the CDR3: TGTGCCAGCAGCCCCCGGACAGGGTTCACCTACGAGCAGTACTTC.

V is TRBV19 and J is TRBJ1-1, with 7 bases fitting TRBD1. The CDR3 runs 16 residues. Germline CDR1 is LNHDA and CDR2 is SQIVND (reference sequence). Germline trimming cut 10 bases from V and 7 bases from J; bases unmatched to any gene: 21. For the CDR3, the DNA is TGTGCCACCGTTTCCCTCGACAGGGCCCGACCTGGTGAAGCTTTCTTT. It translates to CATVSLDRARPGEAFF.

This clonotype has ten or more counts. The chain joins TRBV9 to TRBJ2-3, with TRBD2 matching over 11 bases. CDR3 size: 14 residues. The trim removed 4 bases at V and 4 bases at J, leaving 2 bases unmatched. Germline V lookup: CDR1 SGDLS, CDR2 YYNGEE. The CDR3 DNA reads TGTGCCAGCAGCTTGACTAGCGGGGCAGATACGCAGTATTTT. Amino acid sequence: CASSLTSGADTQYF.

The chain is built from TRBV4-3 and TRBJ1-2, with no clear D. Trimming removed 0 bases from V and 10 bases from J, with 12 bases in between. The CDR3 has 13 amino acids. In germline, CDR1 is LGHNA, CDR2 YSLEER. CDR3 loop: CASSQERALDYTF. Here the CDR3 DNA reads TGCGCCAGCAGCCAAGAGAGGGCCCTTGACTACACCTTC.

CDR3 protein: CASLSRRGITDTQYF. As DNA, the CDR3 is TGCGCCAGCTTATCACGGCGGGGGATCACAGATACGCAGTATTTT. The chain recombines TRBV10-2 with TRBJ2-3; TRBD2 agrees at 7 bases. Germline assignment: CDR1 WSHSY and CDR2 SAAADI. The V gene end was trimmed by 8 bases and the J gene end by 2 bases; junction bases not matched to a gene: 10. The CDR3 has 15 residues.

The chain uses TRBV7-2 and TRBJ2-2; maybe TRBD2 (5 bases). The germline V gene encodes CDR1 SGHTA and CDR2 FQGNSA. There are 14 residues in the CDR3. The V end lost 1 base, the J end lost 6 bases, and 9 bases lay between the germline ends. The CDR3 region is CASSLVVEAGELFF. CDR3 in DNA: TGTGCCAGCAGCTTAGTCGTGGAGGCCGGGGAGCTGTTTTTT. Complete variable domain (other parts from reference TRBV7-2 and TRBJ2-2): GAGVSQSPSNKVTEKGKDVELRCDPISGHTALYWYRQSLGQGLEFLIYFQGNSAPDKSGLPSDRFSAERTGGSVSTLTIQRTQQEDSAVYLCASSLVVEAGELFFGEGSRLTVL.

A few counts support this clonotype. The chain links TRBV3-1 to TRBJ2-6, with no clear D. CDR3 size: 16 residues. CDR1 is LGHDT and CDR2 is YNNKEL in the germline V gene (reference sequence). Trimming left V 1 base short and J 2 bases short, with 9 bases between. CDR3 loop: CASSQALGPGANVLTF. The CDR3 bases are TGTGCCAGCAGCCAAGCCTTAGGCCCTGGGGCCAACGTCCTGACTTTC.

This chain connects TRBV20-1 to TRBJ2-7; D perhaps matches TRBD1 (5 bases). V lost 3 bases, J lost 3 bases, and 9 bases lay in between. This CDR3 has 12 amino acids. Germline values: CDR1 DFQATT, CDR2 SNEGSKA (reference sequence). This CDR3 reads CSASIDSYEQYF. The CDR3 DNA is TGCAGTGCTAGCATTGACAGCTACGAGCAGTACTTC.

This clonotype was counted only a few times. The CDR3 reads CASSLIGGAYNEQFF. The CDR3 nucleotides are TGTGCCAGCAGCTTAATCGGGGGGGCGTACAATGAGCAGTTCTTC. V usage is TRBV7-8 and J usage is TRBJ2-1; 8 nucleotides agree with TRBD2. The length of the CDR3 is 15 residues. Trimming took 2 bases from V and 4 from J; bases not matched to a gene: 4. Per the germline V gene, CDR1 is SGHVS and CDR2 is FQNEAQ.

This clonotype occurred many times. This chain links TRBV5-1 with TRBJ2-5; 8 bases map to TRBD1. Germline CDR1 is SGHRS and CDR2 is YFSETQ. The CDR3 loop spans 14 amino acids. The J segment lost 4 bases and the V segment lost 4 bases, leaving 6 bases of the junction unmatched. CDR3 sequence: CASSKGQGLETQYF. CDR3 bases: TGCGCCAGCAGCAAAGGACAGGGCTTAGAGACCCAGTACTTC.

This clonotype has more than one count but fewer than ten. The J gene is TRBJ2-5, the V gene TRBV5-1, with TRBD2 as a possible D gene (5 bases). V shed 4 bases and J shed 2 bases, with 9 bases lying between them. CDR3 length: 13 amino acids. Germline assignment: CDR1 SGHRS and CDR2 YFSETQ. CDR3 sequence: CASSDREQETQYF. CDR3 nucleotide sequence: TGCGCCAGCAGCGACCGGGAACAAGAGACCCAGTACTTC.

The V and J genes are TRBV5-1 and TRBJ2-7; a possible D gene is TRBD2 (5 bases). The CDR3 sequence is 12 residues long. The germline CDR1 and CDR2 sequences are SGHRS and YFSETQ. V lost 5 bases, J lost 2 bases, and 8 bases lay in between. The CDR3 protein is CASSEGPYEQYF. The CDR3 coding sequence is TGCGCCAGCAGTGAGGGTCCCTACGAGCAGTACTTC.

This chain connects TRBV5-1 to TRBJ2-3; 9 bases match TRBD1. V trimming: 2 bases; J trimming: 5 bases; junction bases outside the gene matches: 6. Germline CDR1 reads SGHRS; CDR2 reads YFSETQ. This CDR3 region has 15 residues. This CDR3 is CASSLARTGVDTQYF. DNA of the CDR3: TGCGCCAGCAGCTTAGCCCGGACAGGGGTAGATACGCAGTATTTT.

The chain is built from TRBV6-5 and TRBJ2-3, with 9 nucleotides matching TRBD1. Germline V gene sequence: CDR1 MNHEY, CDR2 SVGAGI. V lost 2 bases and J lost 6; bases outside the gene matches: 9. The CDR3 totals 16 residues. DNA for the CDR3: TGTGCCAGCAGTTACCAGGGACAGGGTCTCGCCGATACGCAGTATTTT. Its protein product is CASSYQGQGLADTQYF.

The rearrangement joins TRBV4-3 to TRBJ1-5; D is undetermined. Germline CDR1 is LGHNA and CDR2 is YSLEER. This CDR3 spans 15 amino acids. V was trimmed by 1 base and J by 5 bases, leaving 12 bases between them. Here the CDR3 DNA reads TGCGCCAGCAGCCAAGTCGTATCCGGGGATCAGCCCCAGCATTTT. Translated, it gives CASSQVVSGDQPQHF.